Listed here are 9 T cell receptor beta chains from one sample, sequenced in a study of T cells after posttransplantation cyclophosphamide. The assay was immunoSEQ multiplex PCR, and TCRdb's table has in-frame clones only and misses some. The repertoire holds fewer than 55,000 clones, with around 94% as singletons. Sequences were obtained from PBMCs. These receptors originate from a woman aged 25 to 39 in good health and a related stem cell transplant donor.

The chain has TRBV19 and TRBJ2-3, with TRBD1 identical over 7 bases. The V gene end was trimmed by 7 bases and the J gene end by 6 bases; junction bases not matched to a gene: 16. The CDR3 extends over 16 amino acids. Looked up from germline, CDR1 is LNHDA and CDR2 is SQIVND (reference sequence). In nucleotides, the CDR3 is TGTGCCAGTAAAGCGACAGGGTATAAGTTCATCGATACGCAGTATTTT. Translation gives CASKATGYKFIDTQYF.

The chain recombines TRBV27 with TRBJ1-1; D ambiguous. The CDR3 extends over 14 amino acids. Per the germline V gene, CDR1 is MNHEY and CDR2 is SMNVEV (reference sequence). Trimming stripped 6 bases from V and 7 bases from J, with 18 bases between. Written as DNA, the CDR3 is TGTGCCAGCAGCGCAGCCCTGGGCAGCATTGAAGCTTTCTTT. Translation: CASSAALGSIEAFF.

The chain links TRBV29-1 to TRBJ1-2; unclear D gene. Germline CDR1 SQVTM, CDR2 ANQGSEA. The CDR3 length is 12 residues. V lost 4 bases, J lost 5 bases, and 11 bases lay in between. In DNA form, the CDR3 reads TGCAGCGTTGTATTCCCCCGGTATGGCTACACCTTC. This codes for CSVVFPRYGYTF. The variable domain in full, with the rest retrieved from reference TRBV29-1 and TRBJ1-2, is SAVISQKPSRDICQRGTSLTIQCQVDSQVTMMFWYRQQPGQSLTLIATANQGSEATYESGFVIDKFPISRPNLTFSTLTVSNMSPEDSSIYLCSVVFPRYGYTFGSGTRLTVV.

The chain uses TRBV7-3 and TRBJ1-6; the match to TRBD1 covers 8 bases. CDR1 SGHTA and CDR2 FQGTGA come from the germline V gene. V dropped 6 bases and J dropped 10; count of bases not matched to a gene: 8. CDR3 length: 14 residues. The CDR3 nucleotides are TGTGCCAGCAGATATGGACAGGGACCGTCACCCCTCCACTTT. Its protein product is CASRYGQGPSPLHF.

The chain joins TRBV7-9 to TRBJ2-1, with 8 bases fitting TRBD2. V lost 5 bases and J lost 7; bases outside the gene matches: 22. The length of the CDR3 is 19 residues. Germline V gene lookup returns CDR1 SEHNR and CDR2 FQNEAQ (reference sequence). The DNA of the CDR3 is TGTGCCAGCAGCACAAAGTCCGGGCTAAGCGGGGGAAGGGGAAATGAGCAGTTCTTC. Encoded protein: CASSTKSGLSGGRGNEQFF.

The chain employs TRBV4-3 and TRBJ1-6; a possible D gene is TRBD1 (6 bases). From germline, CDR1 is LGHNA and CDR2 YSLEER. Deletions cut 4 bases from V and 6 bases from J, with 13 bases between. The length of the CDR3 is 15 residues. The CDR3 coding sequence is TGCGCCAGCAGCCGCCTAACAGGGACTAATTCACCCCTCCACTTT. Protein product: CASSRLTGTNSPLHF.

The chain couples TRBV15 to TRBJ1-6, with TRBD1 identical over 7 bases. Germline trimming cut 0 bases from V and 7 bases from J; bases unmatched to any gene: 6. This CDR3 contains 16 residues. Per the germline V gene, CDR1 is LNHNV and CDR2 is YYDKDF (reference sequence). In DNA form, the CDR3 reads TGTGCCACCAGCAGAGACACGACAGGGACCAATTCACCCCTCCACTTT. It specifies CATSRDTTGTNSPLHF.

This clone showed up just once. V usage is TRBV7-8 and J usage is TRBJ2-5; D may be TRBD1 (6 bases). CDR3 length: 15 amino acids. With 3 bases removed from V and 5 bases from J, the gap between germline ends came to 16 bases. Germline CDR1 SGHVS, CDR2 FQNEAQ. CDR3 region: CASSFSRDMEETQYF. The CDR3, as DNA: TGTGCCAGCAGCTTTTCCAGGGACATGGAGGAGACCCAGTACTTC.

Note on this clone: The same CDR3 arises from other DNA sequences in this sample as well. V usage is TRBV7-6 and J usage is TRBJ2-7; 8 bases agree with TRBD1. The CDR3 loop spans 14 amino acids. J was trimmed by 6 bases and V by 1 base; bases with no gene match: 5. The germline V gene encodes CDR1 SGHVS and CDR2 FNYEAQ. CDR3 sequence reads: CASSLGTGGSEQYF. In DNA, the CDR3 is TGTGCCAGCAGCTTAGGTACAGGGGGATCCGAGCAGTACTTC.